This T cell receptor (beta chain) was obtained from a study of cytomegalovirus exposure and HLA in healthy donors. Overall study context: The study's early data release held roughly 91 million unique TCRs from HLA-typed donors.

The donors gave bone marrow, and they were healthy. Sampled while nominally healthy, donors likely had unrecorded immune exposures. Regarding the study as a whole: Diagnosis of cytomegalovirus status made by the classifier reportedly showed high specificity and sensitivity.

With respect to this clone: Its antigen remains unknown.

PCR employed 60 Vbeta and 13 Jbeta primers. Sequencing used immunoSEQ multiplex PCR; TCRdb keeps in-frame clones, though not all of them. The listing contains around 100,000 clones. Germline V CDR1 and CDR2: MGHDK, SYGVNS. The CDR3 runs 15 residues. Losses at the gene ends were 4 bases for V and 5 bases for J; bases not matched to a gene: 6. The source of this sequence is a man aged 35 to 55 in good health and CMV-seropositive. The chain carries TRBV25-1 and TRBJ2-1; 9 bases map to TRBD2. The source material was PBMCs. This CDR3 is CASSAGGTSNNEQFF. Written as DNA, the CDR3 is TGTGCCAGCAGTGCGGGAGGGACTAGCAACAATGAGCAGTTCTTC.